The 30 T cell receptor beta chains below were found in one sample sequenced in a study of Ad26.COV2.S vaccination and SARS-CoV-2 variants. Documented treatment: around 19 received Ad26.COV2.S at low or high dose, single or two shots; roughly 5 received placebo; per-sample allocation not given. Each sample was drawn 63 days after the first injection (of vaccine or placebo). Generated by immunoSEQ multiplex PCR, the TCRdb table keeps only in-frame clones and is missing some. The data contain more than 350,000 clones, 80% to 95% of them seen just once; the ten biggest clones take up 12%. Sequenced material: peripheral blood, taken in a trial of Ad26.COV2.S vaccine versus placebo. These receptors were taken from a person between 18 and 60 years old who received the Ad26.COV2.S COVID-19 vaccine or a placebo.

The chain uses TRBV15 and TRBJ2-7; 7 positions agree with TRBD2. Germline V CDR1 and CDR2: LNHNV, YYDKDF (reference sequence). V lost 1 base, J lost 5 bases, and 5 bases stayed unmatched. The CDR3 is 14 residues long. CDR3 in DNA: TGTGCCACCAGCAGAGGCTCCAGCGGGGACGAGCAGTACTTC. Amino acid sequence: CATSRGSSGDEQYF.

V is TRBV28 and J is TRBJ2-7; D possibly corresponds to TRBD1 (6 bases). In germline, CDR1 is MDHEN, CDR2 SYDVKM. CDR3 size: 13 residues. With 5 bases removed from V and 2 bases from J, the gap between germline ends came to 10 bases. CDR3 amino acids: CASSDRMTYEQYF. The DNA of the CDR3 is TGTGCCAGCAGTGACAGGATGACCTACGAGCAGTACTTC.

The V call is TRBV7-9, the J call TRBJ2-7; D unresolved. The CDR3 consists of 12 residues. Germline V gene sequence: CDR1 SEHNR, CDR2 FQNEAQ (reference sequence). V shed 2 bases and J shed 6 bases, with 8 bases lying between them. This chain's CDR3 is CASSLRLSEQYF. The CDR3 bases are TGTGCCAGCAGCTTAAGGCTCTCCGAGCAGTACTTC.

The rearrangement joins TRBV15 to TRBJ1-5; D perhaps matches TRBD1 (6 bases). Germline V gene data show CDR1 as LNHNV and CDR2 as YYDKDF (reference sequence). This CDR3 is 15 amino acids long. The V gene lost 1 base and the J gene lost 5 bases, with 12 bases spanning the gap. Here the CDR3 reads CATSRVPGGDQPQHF. The CDR3 nucleotides are TGTGCCACCAGCAGAGTTCCGGGGGGCGATCAGCCCCAGCATTTT.

The genes are TRBV5-4 and TRBJ2-3; no clear D gene. The CDR3 covers 12 residues. The V gene lost 9 bases and the J gene lost 4 bases, with 12 bases spanning the gap. The V gene's germline CDR1 is SGHNT and CDR2 YYREEE (reference sequence). CDR3 in amino acids: CAMQTSADTQYF. The CDR3 nucleotides are TGTGCCATGCAGACATCCGCAGATACGCAGTATTTT.

The chain is built from TRBV28 and TRBJ2-3, with 8 bases that match TRBD1. Looked up from germline, CDR1 is MDHEN and CDR2 is SYDVKM. Germline trimming cut 5 bases from V and 3 bases from J; bases unmatched to any gene: 4. The CDR3 extends over 14 amino acids. CDR3 residues: CASSPGQGTDTQYF. In nucleotides, the CDR3 is TGTGCCAGCAGTCCCGGACAGGGAACAGATACGCAGTATTTT. Looking up the rest from reference TRBV28 and TRBJ2-3 gives the full variable domain: DVKVTQSSRYLVKRTGEKVFLECVQDMDHENMFWYRQDPGLGLRLIYFSYDVKMKEKGDIPEGYSVSREKKERFSLILESASTNQTSMYLCASSPGQGTDTQYFGPGTRLTVL.

The chain has TRBV5-1 and TRBJ2-7, with TRBD1 as a possible D gene (6 bases). Trimming removed 4 bases from V and 3 bases from J, with 11 bases in between. The CDR3 extends over 13 amino acids. Germline values: CDR1 SGHRS, CDR2 YFSETQ. The CDR3 loop is CASSTGQLYEQYF. The CDR3, as DNA: TGCGCCAGCAGCACCGGACAGCTCTACGAGCAGTACTTC. The full variable domain, completed using reference TRBV5-1 and TRBJ2-7, is KAGVTQTPRYLIKTRGQQVTLSCSPISGHRSVSWYQQTPGQGLQFLFEYFSETQRNKGNFPGRFSGRQFSNSRSEMNVSTLELGDSALYLCASSTGQLYEQYFGPGTRLTVT.

J is TRBJ1-1 and V is TRBV12-5; D perhaps matches TRBD1 (5 bases). CDR1 is LGHNT, CDR2 FRNRAP, per germline. The V end was cut by 8 bases, the J end by 4 bases, with 17 bases between. There are 14 residues in the CDR3. For the CDR3, the DNA is TGTGCTAGTAAAAATCGAGGGGCGAGCACTGAAGCTTTCTTT. This gives the protein CASKNRGASTEAFF.

The chain links TRBV7-8 to TRBJ2-1, with D perhaps TRBD1 or TRBD2 (5 bases each). V lost 2 bases, J lost 3 bases, and 8 bases lay in between. The V gene's germline CDR1 is SGHVS and CDR2 FQNEAQ. The CDR3 covers 14 residues. The CDR3 here is CASSLLRGYNEQFF. In nucleotides, the CDR3 is TGTGCCAGCAGCTTATTGAGGGGCTACAATGAGCAGTTCTTC.

The chain couples TRBV6-5 to TRBJ1-1, with a possible D match to TRBD1 (5 bases). This CDR3 is 16 amino acids long. Germline CDR1 and CDR2: MNHEY and SVGAGI. Trimming took 1 base from V and 5 from J, leaving 17 bases between them. The CDR3 DNA reads as TGTGCCAGCAGTTACTGGAGGCAGGGAAGGGAGACTGAAGCTTTCTTT. Translated, it gives CASSYWRQGRETEAFF.

The chain couples TRBV28 to TRBJ2-2, with a possible D match to TRBD2 (5 bases). The CDR3 is 11 amino acids. Germline loops: CDR1 MDHEN, CDR2 SYDVKM. V was pared by 6 bases and J by 7 bases, with 6 bases between. Written as DNA, the CDR3 is TGTGCCAGCAGGGCGGGCGGGGAGCTGTTTTTT. Protein product: CASRAGGELFF.

The chain couples TRBV30 to TRBJ1-2, with no clear D. The germline gives CDR1 GTSNPN, CDR2 SVGIG (reference sequence). This CDR3 is 12 amino acids long. Trimming removed 0 bases at V and 8 bases at J, with 10 bases between. The CDR3 coding sequence is TGTGCCTGGAGTGTAGGTAGCTTAGGCTACACCTTC. Protein sequence: CAWSVGSLGYTF.

The V call is TRBV5-1, the J call TRBJ1-1; 7 bases map to TRBD1. Germline-derived CDR1 and CDR2 are SGHRS and YFSETQ. The CDR3 has 14 residues. V lost 2 bases, J lost 1 base, and 2 bases stayed unmatched. The CDR3 DNA reads TGCGCCAGCAGCTTCCGGGACAGGAACACTGAAGCTTTCTTT. This translates into CASSFRDRNTEAFF.

This clone was found a few times. The CDR3 DNA reads TGTGCCAGCTCTCCGTTGGGGACAGACAATTCACCCCTCCACTTT. This encodes CASSPLGTDNSPLHF. The chain carries TRBV18 and TRBJ1-6, with TRBD1 matching 7 bases. This CDR3 is built from 15 residues. V gave up 6 bases and J gave up 7 bases; unmatched junction bases: 9. Germline values: CDR1 KGHSH, CDR2 LQKENI.

V is TRBV29-1 and J is TRBJ2-7; 10 bases are shared with TRBD1. Per germline, CDR1 SQVTM and CDR2 ANQGSEA. V lost 6 bases to trimming and J lost 3 bases; unmatched junction nucleotides: 8. The CDR3 runs 14 residues. CDR3 loop: CSVADRGLSYEQYF. In DNA, the CDR3 is TGCAGCGTCGCGGACAGGGGGTTAAGCTACGAGCAGTACTTC.

The chain couples TRBV9 to TRBJ2-1; 7 bases match TRBD1. The junction had 15 bases not matched to a gene; V was cut back by 0 bases and J by 9 bases. In germline, CDR1 is SGDLS, CDR2 YYNGEE. The CDR3 totals 17 residues. The CDR3: CASSVGDSAYGDSEQFF. The CDR3 DNA follows: TGTGCCAGCAGCGTAGGGGACAGCGCCTATGGGGATAGTGAGCAGTTCTTC.

V usage is TRBV7-6 and J usage is TRBJ2-2, with D perhaps assigned TRBD1 or TRBD2 (6 bases each). The germline gives CDR1 SGHVS, CDR2 FNYEAQ. V dropped 1 base and J dropped 0 bases, with 9 bases sitting between them. The CDR3 totals 16 residues. CDR3 coding DNA: TGTGCCAGCAGCTTAGGCGGGACAACGAACACCGGGGAGCTGTTTTTT. This translates into CASSLGGTTNTGELFF.

The rearrangement uses TRBV5-1 and TRBJ2-3, with D tentatively TRBD1 (6 bases). This CDR3 contains 16 residues. V lost 0 bases, J lost 2 bases, and 13 bases lay in between. Germline V lookup: CDR1 SGHRS, CDR2 YFSETQ. The CDR3 DNA is TGCGCCAGCAGCTTGGCCGGGACACTCCTCACAGATACGCAGTATTTT. This translates into CASSLAGTLLTDTQYF.

This clone was found a few times. The rearrangement uses TRBV5-4 and TRBJ1-2, with 8 bases matching TRBD1. The germline V gene encodes CDR1 SGHNT and CDR2 YYREEE (reference sequence). V lost 3 bases to trimming and J lost 1 base; unmatched junction nucleotides: 11. This CDR3 has 17 residues. CDR3 in amino acids: CASSSPPGGAGNYGYTF. CDR3 nucleotides: TGTGCCAGCAGCTCCCCCCCAGGGGGCGCGGGTAACTATGGCTACACCTTC.

This clone was counted a single time. J is TRBJ1-2 and V is TRBV12-3 or TRBV12-4; D gene uncertain. V was cut by 1 base and J by 4 bases, with 7 bases left in between. This CDR3 is built from 13 residues. The CDR3 nucleotides are TGTGCCAGCAGTTTAGGGAACAGCTATGGCTACACCTTC. This gives the protein CASSLGNSYGYTF.

This clone was counted between two and nine times. This chain connects TRBV1 to TRBJ1-5; TRBD1 was called by the table and not checked on the DNA. TRBV1 is labeled a pseudogene. The CDR3 spans 17 residues. DNA of the CDR3: TGCACCAGCAGCCAAGCCCCCCATACAGGGGGGAATCAGCCCCAGCATTTT. It specifies CTSSQAPHTGGNQPQHF.

The V call is TRBV18, the J call TRBJ1-5, with unresolved D. Germline V gene lookup returns CDR1 KGHSH and CDR2 LQKENI. The CDR3 has 14 residues. The V end lost 3 bases, the J end lost 6 bases, and 12 bases lay between the germline ends. The CDR3 nucleotides read TGTGCCAGCTCACCCGGGGAGGTCGGTCAGCCCCAGCATTTT. It yields the protein CASSPGEVGQPQHF.

J is TRBJ2-3 and V is TRBV7-3; D unclear. Deletions cut 8 bases from V and 0 bases from J, with 12 bases between. The CDR3 covers 14 residues. CDR1 and CDR2 (germline): SGHTA, FQGTGA. CDR3 loop: CASRKAGSTDTQYF. CDR3 coding DNA: TGTGCCAGCCGTAAGGCTGGGAGCACAGATACGCAGTATTTT.

This clone was detected only once. This rearrangement joins TRBV5-6 to TRBJ2-1, with TRBD2 matching over 9 bases. The CDR3 covers 16 residues. The germline gives CDR1 SGHDT, CDR2 YYEEEE. J lost 8 bases, V lost 2 bases, and 11 bases had no gene match. In nucleotides, the CDR3 is TGTGCCAGCAGCTTATCAGCTAGCGGGATAATAGATGAGCAGTTCTTC. This encodes CASSLSASGIIDEQFF.

V is TRBV7-2 and J is TRBJ1-6; 7 nucleotides line up with TRBD1. V was clipped by 5 bases and J by 0 bases; unmatched bases: 4. Germline-derived CDR1 and CDR2 are SGHTA and FQGNSA. This CDR3 has 16 amino acids. The CDR3 sequence: CASSLQGSSYNSPLHF. DNA for the CDR3: TGTGCCAGCAGCCTACAGGGGAGCTCCTATAATTCACCCCTCCACTTT.

The chain uses TRBV4-2 and TRBJ2-1; 14 nucleotides agree with TRBD2. The CDR3 is made up of 16 amino acids. V shed 4 bases and J 9 bases; nucleotides not matched to a gene: 8. The V gene's germline CDR1 is LGHNA and CDR2 YNFKEQ. CDR3: CASSRLGTSGSGEQFF. Written as DNA, the CDR3 is TGTGCCAGCAGCCGCCTCGGGACTAGCGGGAGCGGTGAGCAGTTCTTC.

This clone has a single count. CDR3 protein: CASSKLAGTSYNEQFF. The CDR3 DNA follows: TGTGCCAGCAGCAAACTCGCGGGAACCTCCTACAATGAGCAGTTCTTC. This chain uses TRBV5-8 with TRBJ2-1; D is perhaps TRBD2 (6 bases). V was pared by 4 bases and J by 0 bases, with 14 bases between. CDR3 length equals 16 residues. Germline loops: CDR1 SGHTS, CDR2 YDEGEE.

The rearrangement uses TRBV6-2 or TRBV6-3 and TRBJ2-1, with 7 nucleotides matching TRBD1. This CDR3 is built from 16 residues. Germline CDR1 is MNHEY and CDR2 is SVGEGT. J was trimmed by 2 bases and V by 2 bases; bases with no gene match: 6. The CDR3 is CASSYQTGSPYNEQFF. CDR3 nucleotides: TGTGCCAGCAGTTACCAGACAGGGTCCCCCTACAATGAGCAGTTCTTC.

DNA for the CDR3: TGCAGCGTTGGGACTAGCGGTAGCACAGATACGCAGTATTTT. Translation gives CSVGTSGSTDTQYF. V is TRBV29-1 and J is TRBJ2-3; 10 nucleotides match TRBD2. Germline CDR1 is SQVTM and CDR2 is ANQGSEA. With V trimmed by 4 bases and J by 0 bases, 1 base remained unmatched. This CDR3 has 14 residues.

CDR3 coding DNA: TGTGCCAGCAGTTACCTCGGGACAGGGCCCTTTTCACCCCTCCACTTT. Translated, it gives CASSYLGTGPFSPLHF. This chain uses TRBV6-5 with TRBJ1-6; 9 bases are shared with TRBD1. The V gene end was trimmed by 2 bases and the J gene end by 9 bases; junction bases not matched to a gene: 8. CDR1 MNHEY and CDR2 SVGAGI come from the germline V gene. The CDR3 is 16 amino acids.